This TCR beta chain comes out of a study of T-cell memory formation after mild COVID-19. Study context: In these data, TCR clusters were largely donor specific. Findings and limits, study-wide: The pre-infection memory compartment contained some responding clones, suggesting cross-reactive memory joined.

TCRdb ran MiXCR on the 5' RACE reads and lists one entry per CDR3 protein. The sample lists some 250,000 distinct CDR3 sequences, approximately 10% seen once, with under 25% in the top ten. The CDR3 sequence is 14 residues long. V lost 4 bases to trimming and J lost 2 bases; unmatched junction nucleotides: 3. Germline lookup yields CDR1 SQVTM and CDR2 ANQGSEA. A few counts support this clonotype. The antigen is not known. Sequenced: PBMCs or a T cell subset sorted from them (not recorded which). This chain connects TRBV29-1 to TRBJ1-5; 9 nucleotides match TRBD1. The sequence derives from a man between 18 and 29 years old who had mild COVID-19 (a few samples of this study predate the infection). Cell type and time point are not known. CDR3 DNA sequence: TGCAGCGTTGGTTGGACAGGGGGCAATCAGCCCCAGCATTTT. Its translation: CSVGWTGGNQPQHF. The full variable domain, its missing parts supplied by reference TRBV29-1 and TRBJ1-5, is SAVISQKPSRDICQRGTSLTIQCQVDSQVTMMFWYRQQPGQSLTLIATANQGSEATYESGFVIDKFPISRPNLTFSTLTVSNMSPEDSSIYLCSVGWTGGNQPQHFGDGTRLSIL.